This T cell receptor (beta chain) was recorded in a study of blood T cell repertoires in COVID-19. Overall study context: Acute and convalescent COVID-19 specimens originated in the United States, Italy and Spain. Sources were T cells, B-cell-depleted T cells, or PBMCs; the material itself was cDNA or gDNA.

In the original analysis: Reference gene primer amplification in the assay estimated nucleated cell counts. Assay used: immunoSEQ multiplex PCR; TCRdb lists only in-frame clones, some missing. The V and J calls and the clone size are those of that table, but D and trimming were determined from the DNA. Among fewer than 120,000 clones listed, roughly four fifths were seen once. J was trimmed by 7 bases and V by 2 bases; bases with no gene match: 10. CDR1 is SGHVS, CDR2 FQNEAQ, per germline. The CDR3 covers 15 residues. The receptor was isolated from a woman aged 55-70 years with acute or convalescent COVID-19. Source material: peripheral blood. This rearrangement joins TRBV7-8 to TRBJ2-7; 8 bases match TRBD1. The CDR3 DNA reads TGTGCCAGCAGCTTAAGGGTTCAGGGGGCGGGGGAGCAGTACTTC. This encodes CASSLRVQGAGEQYF.